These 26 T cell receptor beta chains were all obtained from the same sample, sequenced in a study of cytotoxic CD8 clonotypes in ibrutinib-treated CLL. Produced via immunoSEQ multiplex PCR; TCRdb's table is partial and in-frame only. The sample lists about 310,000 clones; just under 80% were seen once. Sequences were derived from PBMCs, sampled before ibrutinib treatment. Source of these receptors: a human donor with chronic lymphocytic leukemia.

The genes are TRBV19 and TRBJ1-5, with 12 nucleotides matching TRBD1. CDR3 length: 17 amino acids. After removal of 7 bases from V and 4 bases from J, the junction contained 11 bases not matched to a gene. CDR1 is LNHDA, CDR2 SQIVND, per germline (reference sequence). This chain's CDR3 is CASTFWDRGRRNQPQHF. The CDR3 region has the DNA TGTGCCAGTACCTTTTGGGACAGGGGGCGTAGAAATCAGCCCCAGCATTTT.

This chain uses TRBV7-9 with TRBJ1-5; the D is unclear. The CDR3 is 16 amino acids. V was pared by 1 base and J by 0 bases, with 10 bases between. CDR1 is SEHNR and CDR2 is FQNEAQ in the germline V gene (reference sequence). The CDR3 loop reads CASSLGPASSNQPQHF. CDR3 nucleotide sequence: TGTGCCAGCAGCTTAGGGCCCGCCTCTAGCAATCAGCCCCAGCATTTT.

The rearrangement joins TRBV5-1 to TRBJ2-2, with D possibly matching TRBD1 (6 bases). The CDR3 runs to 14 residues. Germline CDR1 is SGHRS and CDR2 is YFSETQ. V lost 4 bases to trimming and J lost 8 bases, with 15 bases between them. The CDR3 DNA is TGCGCCAGCAGCCTAAAGGCCGGGACAGGGGAGCTGTTTTTT. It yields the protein CASSLKAGTGELFF.

The CDR3 loop reads CASSYSGGAYEQYF. The CDR3 region has the DNA TGTGCCAGCAGCTATTCAGGGGGAGCCTACGAGCAGTACTTC. The chain combines TRBV7-9 with TRBJ2-7; 7 positions match TRBD1. The CDR3 totals 14 residues. After removal of 4 bases from V and 2 bases from J, the junction contained 5 bases not matched to a gene. Germline assignment: CDR1 SEHNR and CDR2 FQNEAQ (reference sequence).

The CDR3 DNA reads TGTGCCAGCAGCCCTGGACTATTCCTCCTCCAATACTTC. Its protein is CASSPGLFLLQYF. V gene TRBV7-2 combines with J gene TRBJ2-5, with D tentatively TRBD2 (6 bases). Per the germline V gene, CDR1 is SGHTA and CDR2 is FQGNSA. The CDR3 totals 13 residues. The V end lost 5 bases, the J end lost 14 bases, and 21 bases lay between the germline ends.

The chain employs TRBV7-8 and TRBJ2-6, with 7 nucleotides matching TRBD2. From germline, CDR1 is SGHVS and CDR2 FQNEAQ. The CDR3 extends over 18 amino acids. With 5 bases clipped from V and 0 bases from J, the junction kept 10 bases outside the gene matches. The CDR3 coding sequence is TGTGCCAGCAGCAAACAGCGGGAAGGATTCTCTGGGGCCAACGTCCTGACTTTC. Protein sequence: CASSKQREGFSGANVLTF.

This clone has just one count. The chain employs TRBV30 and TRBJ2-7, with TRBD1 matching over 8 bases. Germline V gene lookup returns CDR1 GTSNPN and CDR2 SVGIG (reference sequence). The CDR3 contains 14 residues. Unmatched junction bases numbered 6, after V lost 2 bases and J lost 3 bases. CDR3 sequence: CAWSSGTGIYEQYF. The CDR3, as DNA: TGTGCCTGGAGTTCAGGGACAGGTATCTACGAGCAGTACTTC.

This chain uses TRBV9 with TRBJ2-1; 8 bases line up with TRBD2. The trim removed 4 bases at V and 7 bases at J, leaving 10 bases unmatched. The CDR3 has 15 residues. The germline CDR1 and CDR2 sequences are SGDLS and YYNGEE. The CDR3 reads CASSPRPSGSNEQFF. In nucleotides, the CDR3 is TGTGCCAGCAGCCCCCGCCCAAGCGGGAGTAATGAGCAGTTCTTC.

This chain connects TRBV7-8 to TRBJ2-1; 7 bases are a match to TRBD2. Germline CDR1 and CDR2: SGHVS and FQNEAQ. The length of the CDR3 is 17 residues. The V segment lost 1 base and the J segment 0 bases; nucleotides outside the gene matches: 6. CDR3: CASSLVSAGNSYNEQFF. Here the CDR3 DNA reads TGTGCCAGCAGCTTAGTTTCAGCGGGAAACTCCTACAATGAGCAGTTCTTC.

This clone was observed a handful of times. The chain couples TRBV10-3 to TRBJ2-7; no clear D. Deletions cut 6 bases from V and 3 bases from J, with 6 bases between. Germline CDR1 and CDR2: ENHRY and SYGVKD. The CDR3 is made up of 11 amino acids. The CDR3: CAIRDIYEQYF. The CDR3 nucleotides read TGTGCCATCAGGGATATCTACGAGCAGTACTTC.

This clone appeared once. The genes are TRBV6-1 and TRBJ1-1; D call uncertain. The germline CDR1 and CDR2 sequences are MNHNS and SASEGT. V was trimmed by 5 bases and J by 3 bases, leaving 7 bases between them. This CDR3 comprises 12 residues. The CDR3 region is CASSNWDTEAFF. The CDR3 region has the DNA TGTGCCAGCAGTAACTGGGACACTGAAGCTTTCTTT.

CDR3 region: CASSKNRPTSYEQYF. For the CDR3, the DNA is TGTGCCAGTAGTAAGAACAGGCCGACCTCCTACGAGCAGTACTTC. The chain uses TRBV19 and TRBJ2-7; D is perhaps TRBD1 (5 bases). Germline V gene sequence: CDR1 LNHDA, CDR2 SQIVND (reference sequence). The CDR3 contains 15 residues. The V end was cut by 4 bases, the J end by 0 bases, with 13 bases between.

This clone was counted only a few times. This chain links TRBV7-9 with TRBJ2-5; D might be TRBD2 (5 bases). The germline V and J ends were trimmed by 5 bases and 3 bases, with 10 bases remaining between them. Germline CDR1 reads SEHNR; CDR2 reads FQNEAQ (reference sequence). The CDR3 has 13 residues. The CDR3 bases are TGTGCCAGCAGCACCCCCGGGGAAGAGACCCAGTACTTC. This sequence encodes CASSTPGEETQYF.

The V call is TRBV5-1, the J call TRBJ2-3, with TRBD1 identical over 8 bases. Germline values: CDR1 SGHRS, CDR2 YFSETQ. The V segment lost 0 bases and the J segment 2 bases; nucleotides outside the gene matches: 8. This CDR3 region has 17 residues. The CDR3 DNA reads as TGCGCCAGCAGCTTGGGGGTGACAGGGGATCTCACAGATACGCAGTATTTT. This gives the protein CASSLGVTGDLTDTQYF. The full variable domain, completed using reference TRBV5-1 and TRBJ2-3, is KAGVTQTPRYLIKTRGQQVTLSCSPISGHRSVSWYQQTPGQGLQFLFEYFSETQRNKGNFPGRFSGRQFSNSRSEMNVSTLELGDSALYLCASSLGVTGDLTDTQYFGPGTRLTVL.

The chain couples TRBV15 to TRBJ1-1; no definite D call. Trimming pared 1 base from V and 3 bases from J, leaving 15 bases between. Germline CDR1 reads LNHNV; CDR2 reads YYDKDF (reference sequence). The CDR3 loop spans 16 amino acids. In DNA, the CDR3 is TGTGCCACCAGCAGAGGCTGGGGAACCTGGGACACTGAAGCTTTCTTT. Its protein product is CATSRGWGTWDTEAFF. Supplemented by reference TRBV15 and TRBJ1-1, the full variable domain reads DAMVIQNPRYQVTQFGKPVTLSCSQTLNHNVMYWYQQKSSQAPKLLFHYYDKDFNNEADTPDNFQSRRPNTSFCFLDIRSPGLGDTAMYLCATSRGWGTWDTEAFFGQGTRLTVV.

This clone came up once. The CDR3 region has the DNA TGTGCCAGCAGTCCCCCCGGCCGTTTAGACGGGGAGCTGTTTTTT. This sequence encodes CASSPPGRLDGELFF. The chain carries TRBV6-1 and TRBJ2-2; D uncertain. Trimming shortened V by 5 bases and J by 7 bases, and 17 bases separated the two germline ends. The CDR3 has 15 amino acids. Germline CDR1 MNHNS, CDR2 SASEGT.

The CDR3 here is CAWSRQGGETQYF. In DNA, the CDR3 is TGTGCCTGGAGTAGACAGGGGGGAGAGACCCAGTACTTC. This chain uses TRBV30 with TRBJ2-5, with 9 bases that match TRBD1. This CDR3 region has 13 residues. V shed 2 bases, J shed 4 bases, and the junction held 2 bases outside the gene matches. Germline values: CDR1 GTSNPN, CDR2 SVGIG (reference sequence).

CDR3 in amino acids: CASRGRAGGFGGMSNQPQHF. CDR3 in DNA: TGTGCCAGCAGGGGACGGGCAGGGGGCTTCGGTGGAATGAGCAATCAGCCCCAGCATTTT. The V call is TRBV28, the J call TRBJ1-5; TRBD1 matches at 8 bases. Trimming cost V 6 bases and J 1 base; bases outside gene matches: 20. Germline CDR1 reads MDHEN; CDR2 reads SYDVKM. CDR3 size: 20 residues.

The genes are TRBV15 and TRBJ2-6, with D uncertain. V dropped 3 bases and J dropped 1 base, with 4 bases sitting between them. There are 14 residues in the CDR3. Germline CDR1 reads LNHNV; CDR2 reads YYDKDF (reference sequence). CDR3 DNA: TGTGCCACCAGCAGCCAATCTGGGGCCAACGTCCTGACTTTC. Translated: CATSSQSGANVLTF.

CDR3 sequence: CASSYDRAYEQYF. CDR3 bases: TGTGCCAGCAGCTACGACAGAGCCTACGAGCAGTACTTC. The chain carries TRBV7-2 and TRBJ2-7; D is perhaps TRBD1 (5 bases). From germline, CDR1 is SGHTA and CDR2 FQGNSA. CDR3 length equals 13 residues. V lost 4 bases and J 2 bases, leaving 9 bases between the germline ends.

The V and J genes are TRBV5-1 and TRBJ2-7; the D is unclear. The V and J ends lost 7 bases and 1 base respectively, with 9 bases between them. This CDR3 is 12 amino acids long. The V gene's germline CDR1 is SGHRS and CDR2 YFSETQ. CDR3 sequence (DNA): TGCGCCAGCCGCCTGGGGTCCTACGAGCAGTACTTC. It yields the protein CASRLGSYEQYF.

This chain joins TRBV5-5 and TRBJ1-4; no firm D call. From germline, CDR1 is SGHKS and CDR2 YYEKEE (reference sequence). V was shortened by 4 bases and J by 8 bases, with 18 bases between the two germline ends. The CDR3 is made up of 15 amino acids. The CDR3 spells CASSPYPDRSEKLFF. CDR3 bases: TGTGCCAGCAGCCCATACCCCGATCGTTCGGAAAAACTGTTTTTT.

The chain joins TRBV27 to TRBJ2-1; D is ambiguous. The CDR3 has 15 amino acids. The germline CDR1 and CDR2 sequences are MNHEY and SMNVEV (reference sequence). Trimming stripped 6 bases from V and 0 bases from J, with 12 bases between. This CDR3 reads CASRDLHSSYNEQFF. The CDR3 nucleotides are TGTGCCAGCAGGGACCTCCATAGCTCCTACAATGAGCAGTTCTTC.

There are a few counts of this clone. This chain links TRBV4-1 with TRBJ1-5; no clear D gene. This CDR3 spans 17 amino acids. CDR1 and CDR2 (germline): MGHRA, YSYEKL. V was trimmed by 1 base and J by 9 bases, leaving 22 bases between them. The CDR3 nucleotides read TGCGCCAGCAGCCAAGGATCGTTACGGGGTTTTTTATCGCCCCAGCATTTT. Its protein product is CASSQGSLRGFLSPQHF.

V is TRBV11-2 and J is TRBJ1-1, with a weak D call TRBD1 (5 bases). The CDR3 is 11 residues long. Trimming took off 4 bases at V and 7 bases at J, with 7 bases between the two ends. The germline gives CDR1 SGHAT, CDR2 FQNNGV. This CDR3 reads CASSWGVEAFF. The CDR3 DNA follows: TGTGCCAGCAGCTGGGGGGTTGAAGCTTTCTTT.

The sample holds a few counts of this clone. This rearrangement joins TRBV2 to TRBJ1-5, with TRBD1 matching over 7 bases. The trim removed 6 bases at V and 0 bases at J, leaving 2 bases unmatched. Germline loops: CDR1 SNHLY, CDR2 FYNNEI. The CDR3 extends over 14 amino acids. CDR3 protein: CASSWTGSNQPQHF. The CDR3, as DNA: TGTGCCAGCAGCTGGACAGGTAGCAATCAGCCCCAGCATTTT.